This TCR beta chain was identified during a study of T cells in Graves' hyperthyroidism and ophthalmopathy. The wider study: The initial diagnosis was the point when peripheral blood was collected, ahead of any treatment.

Germline lookup yields CDR1 DFQATT and CDR2 SNEGSKA (reference sequence). The CDR3 length is 14 residues. V dropped 6 bases and J dropped 4; count of bases not matched to a gene: 5. Template material for amplifying TCR beta CDR3 regions consisted of RNA transcripts. The HTBI primer set was used in a first-round RT-PCR of the TCR CDR3. TCRdb analysed the multiplex PCR reads with MiXCR anew, one entry per CDR3 protein. The table includes a few hundred thousand distinct CDR3 sequences, 20% to 25% detected once. In this sample, this clonotype turned up a few times. The sequencing input was blood. V gene TRBV20-1 combines with J gene TRBJ2-1; 11 nucleotides agree with TRBD2. This TCR derives from a woman aged 70-85 years with Graves' ophthalmopathy. The CDR3 region is CSAAGLAVYNEQFF. The CDR3 nucleotides are TGCAGTGCCGCGGGACTAGCGGTATACAATGAGCAGTTCTTC.